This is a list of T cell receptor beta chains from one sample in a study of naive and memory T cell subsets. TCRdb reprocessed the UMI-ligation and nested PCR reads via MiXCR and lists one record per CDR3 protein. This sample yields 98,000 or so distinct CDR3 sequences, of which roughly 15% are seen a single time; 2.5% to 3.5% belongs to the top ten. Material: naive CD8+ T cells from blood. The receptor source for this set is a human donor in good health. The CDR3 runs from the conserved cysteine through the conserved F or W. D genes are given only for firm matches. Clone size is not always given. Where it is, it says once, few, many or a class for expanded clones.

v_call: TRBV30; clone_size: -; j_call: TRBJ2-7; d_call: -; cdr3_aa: CAWSGNGYEQYF; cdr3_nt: TGTGCCTGGAGCGGCAACGGCTACGAGCAGTACTTC
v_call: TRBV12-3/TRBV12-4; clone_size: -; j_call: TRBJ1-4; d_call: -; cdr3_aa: CARATRFF; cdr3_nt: TGTGCCAGAGCGACGCGGTTTTTT
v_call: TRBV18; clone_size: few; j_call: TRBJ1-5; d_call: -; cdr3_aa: CASSPPPQHPDWRTQPQHF; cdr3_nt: TGTGCCAGCTCACCACCACCCCAGCACCCGGATTGGAGGACACAGCCCCAGCATTTT
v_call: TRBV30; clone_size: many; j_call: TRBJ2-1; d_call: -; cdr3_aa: CAWSVMDRFSYNEQFF; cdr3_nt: TGTGCCTGGAGTGTAATGGACAGATTTTCCTACAATGAGCAGTTCTTC
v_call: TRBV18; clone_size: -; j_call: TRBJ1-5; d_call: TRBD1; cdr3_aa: CASSPPGSGQGKNFNQPQHF; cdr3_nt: TGTGCCAGCTCACCACCGGGATCCGGACAGGGAAAAAATTTCAATCAGCCCCAGCATTTT
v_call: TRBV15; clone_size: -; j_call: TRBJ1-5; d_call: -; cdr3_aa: CATSSPGWNQPQHF; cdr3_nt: TGTGCCACCAGCTCCCCGGGGTGGAATCAGCCCCAGCATTTT
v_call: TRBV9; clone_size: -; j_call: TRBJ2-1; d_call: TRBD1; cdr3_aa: CASSVGQGARYEQFF; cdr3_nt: TGTGCCAGCAGCGTGGGTCAGGGGGCTAGGTATGAGCAGTTCTTC
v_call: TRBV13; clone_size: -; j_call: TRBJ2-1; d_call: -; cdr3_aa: CASSLEIQQGMDNEQFF; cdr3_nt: TGTGCCAGCAGCTTAGAAATCCAACAGGGCATGGACAATGAGCAGTTCTTC
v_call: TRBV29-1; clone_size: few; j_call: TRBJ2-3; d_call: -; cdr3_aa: CSVGSYSTTGTDTLYF; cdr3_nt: TGCAGCGTCGGAAGCTACAGTACTACCGGCACAGATACGCTGTATTTT
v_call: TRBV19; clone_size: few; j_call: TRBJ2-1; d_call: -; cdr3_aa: CASSIRPLATHEQFF; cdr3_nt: TGTGCCAGTAGTATTAGGCCTCTGGCGACCCATGAGCAGTTCTTC
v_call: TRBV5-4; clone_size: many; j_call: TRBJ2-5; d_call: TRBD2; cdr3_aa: CASSLGLAGAETQYF; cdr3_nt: TGTGCCAGCAGCTTAGGACTAGCGGGAGCAGAGACCCAGTACTTC
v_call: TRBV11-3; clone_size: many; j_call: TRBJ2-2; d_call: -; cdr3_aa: CASSLEGKTGELFF; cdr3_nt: TGTGCCAGCAGCTTAGAGGGCAAGACCGGGGAGCTGTTTTTT
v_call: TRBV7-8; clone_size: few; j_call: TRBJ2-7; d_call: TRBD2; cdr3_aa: CASSLYSGGREQYF; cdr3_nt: TGTGCCAGCAGCTTATATAGCGGGGGTCGCGAGCAGTACTTC